This T cell receptor beta chain was captured by sequencing in a study of blood T cell repertoires in COVID-19. Study background: Spain, Italy and the United States supplied samples that represented acute and convalescent COVID-19.

Sequencing was performed with immunoSEQ multiplex PCR; in TCRdb, only in-frame clones are kept and a portion is missing. Among 230,000 or so clones listed, 86% were seen once. The CDR3 consists of 14 residues. Trimming pared 5 bases from V and 3 bases from J, leaving 13 bases between. Germline values: CDR1 SGHAT, CDR2 FQNNGV. The TCR originated in a woman aged 40-49 years with acute COVID-19. Material: PBMCs or T cells enriched from blood (not recorded which). This chain uses TRBV11-2 with TRBJ1-1, with a weak D call TRBD1 (6 bases). CDR3 sequence (DNA): TGTGCCAGCAGCCTTAACAGGGCCGACACTGAAGCTTTCTTT. Translation: CASSLNRADTEAFF.